A single T cell receptor beta chain is shown here with its context. The protocol was immunoSEQ multiplex PCR, while the TCRdb copy is restricted to in-frame clones and leaves out a portion. The sample lists 15,000 or so clones, roughly 92% occurring once. The data are from a study of blood T cell repertoires in COVID-19. The CDR3 totals 18 residues. The chain carries TRBV21-1 and TRBJ2-5; the DNA was not used to check the table's D call, TRBD1. TRBV21-1 is reported as a pseudogene. The sample was peripheral blood. The TCR was taken from a human donor with active COVID-19. The donor label of this sample is uncertain. DNA of the CDR3: TGTGCCAGCAGCAAATATGGCGGGACAGGGTTAGGTAGAGAGACCCAGTACTTC. Translating it yields CASSKYGGTGLGRETQYF.